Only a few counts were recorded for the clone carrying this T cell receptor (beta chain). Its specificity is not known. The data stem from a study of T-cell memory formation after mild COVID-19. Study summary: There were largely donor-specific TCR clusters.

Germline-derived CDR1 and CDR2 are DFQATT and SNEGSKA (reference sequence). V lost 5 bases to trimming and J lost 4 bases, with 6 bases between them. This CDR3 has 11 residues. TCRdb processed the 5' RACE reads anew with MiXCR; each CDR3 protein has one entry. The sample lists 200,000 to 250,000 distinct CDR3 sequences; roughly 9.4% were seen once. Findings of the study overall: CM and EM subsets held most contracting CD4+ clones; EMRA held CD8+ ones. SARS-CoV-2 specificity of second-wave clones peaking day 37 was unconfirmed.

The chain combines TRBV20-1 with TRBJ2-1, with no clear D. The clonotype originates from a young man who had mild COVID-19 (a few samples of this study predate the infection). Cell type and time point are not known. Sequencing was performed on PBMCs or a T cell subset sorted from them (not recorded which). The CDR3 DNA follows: TGCAGTGCTCGCGGTTACAATGAGCAGTTCTTC. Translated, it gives CSARGYNEQFF.